The 15 T cell receptor beta chains below were found in one sample sequenced in a study of identical twins' blood T cells. TCRdb re-analysed the 5' RACE reads in MiXCR, keeping a single row per CDR3 protein. This sample carries 300,000 to 450,000 distinct CDR3 sequences, roughly 27% of them seen once, and the ten largest clones take roughly 5.5%. The sample taken for sequencing was PBMCs. The receptor source for this set is a woman aged 18-50 years in good health.

In its sample, this clonotype was seen many times. The chain joins TRBV11-2 to TRBJ1-1; D is perhaps TRBD1 (5 bases). CDR3 length: 14 amino acids. From germline, CDR1 is SGHAT and CDR2 FQNNGV. Trimming removed 2 bases from V and 5 bases from J, with 12 bases in between. The DNA of the CDR3 is TGTGCCAGCAGCTTAAGGACGGGGGGGACTGAAGCTTTCTTT. The encoded protein is CASSLRTGGTEAFF.

At least ten counts were recorded for this clonotype. The V gene is TRBV5-1, the J gene TRBJ2-1; D unresolved. Germline CDR1 SGHRS, CDR2 YFSETQ. The CDR3 loop spans 12 amino acids. V shed 4 bases and J shed 10 bases, with 12 bases lying between them. Here the CDR3 DNA reads TGCGCCAGCAGCCTAGACGAGCTAGAGCAGTTCTTC. Translating gives CASSLDELEQFF.

This clonotype was seen many times. V usage is TRBV2 and J usage is TRBJ2-7; no definite D call. V shed 9 bases and J shed 6 bases, with 12 bases lying between them. Germline V lookup: CDR1 SNHLY, CDR2 FYNNEI. The CDR3 has 11 amino acids. CDR3 region: CASTTGPEQYF. The DNA of the CDR3 is TGTGCCAGTACGACTGGTCCCGAGCAGTACTTC.

Regarding this clonotype: A much larger clone sits a single nucleotide away, making a read error possible. The rearrangement links TRBV2 to TRBJ2-3, with a tentative D call TRBD2 (5 bases). The V gene lost 10 bases and the J gene lost 4 bases, with 12 bases spanning the gap. CDR1 and CDR2 (germline): SNHLY, FYNNEI. The CDR3 runs 12 residues. The DNA for the CDR3 is TGTGCCAACACGGGGTTACCAGATACGCAGTATTTT. Translation: CANTGLPDTQYF.

This clonotype was recorded at least ten times. V and J are TRBV29-1 and TRBJ1-1; 7 positions match TRBD1. This CDR3 region has 13 residues. The trim removed 8 bases at V and 2 bases at J, leaving 8 bases unmatched. The germline CDR1 and CDR2 sequences are SQVTM and ANQGSEA. CDR3 nucleotide sequence: TGCAGCTCGTGGGCAGGGGGAAACACTGAAGCTTTCTTT. Residues: CSSWAGGNTEAFF.

The CDR3 region is CSAISVSYTVNEKLFF. CDR3 DNA: TGCAGTGCTATATCTGTCTCTTACACCGTTAATGAAAAACTGTTTTTT. This chain uses TRBV20-1 with TRBJ1-4; D remains unclear. V was shortened by 4 bases and J by 4 bases, with 19 bases between the two germline ends. The CDR3 is 16 amino acids. Germline CDR1 reads DFQATT; CDR2 reads SNEGSKA (reference sequence).

This clonotype was detected only a few times. The V call is TRBV18, the J call TRBJ1-1; no clear D. V lost 3 bases to trimming and J lost 5 bases, with 7 bases between them. The germline V gene has CDR1 KGHSH and CDR2 LQKENI. CDR3 size: 12 residues. The CDR3 DNA reads as TGTGCCAGCTCACCGTCCATGACTGAAGCTTTCTTT. Its protein is CASSPSMTEAFF.

V is TRBV20-1 and J is TRBJ2-1; 9 bases match TRBD2. Looked up from germline, CDR1 is DFQATT and CDR2 is SNEGSKA (reference sequence). The J segment lost 7 bases and the V segment lost 5 bases, leaving 9 bases of the junction unmatched. The length of the CDR3 is 14 residues. CDR3 nucleotide sequence: TGCAGTGCTTGTCAGGAACTAGCGGGTAATGAGCAGTTCTTC. It encodes CSACQELAGNEQFF.

Many counts were recorded for this clonotype. V usage is TRBV19 and J usage is TRBJ1-2; 7 positions agree with TRBD1. In germline, CDR1 is LNHDA, CDR2 SQIVND (reference sequence). The V gene end was trimmed by 7 bases and the J gene end by 1 base; junction bases not matched to a gene: 3. The CDR3 extends over 13 amino acids. CDR3 amino acids: CASMGQNNYGYTF. The CDR3 DNA reads TGTGCCAGTATGGGACAGAATAACTATGGCTACACCTTC.

V gene TRBV5-1 combines with J gene TRBJ1-2; 9 bases agree with TRBD1. The trim removed 1 base at V and 4 bases at J, leaving 14 bases unmatched. The CDR3 length is 18 residues. In germline, CDR1 is SGHRS, CDR2 YFSETQ. The CDR3 DNA reads TGCGCCAGCAGCTTGACAGGGGGCGCGCTAAAGTGGGTCTATGGCTACACCTTC. As protein: CASSLTGGALKWVYGYTF.

V usage is TRBV6-2 or TRBV6-3 and J usage is TRBJ1-1, with a possible D match to TRBD1 (5 bases). Trimming left V 0 bases short and J 7 bases short, with 9 bases between. The CDR3 extends over 13 amino acids. Looked up from germline, CDR1 is MNHEY and CDR2 is SVGEGT. The CDR3 DNA is TGTGCCAGCAGTTACTCGAGGGGTATTGAAGCTTTCTTT. This gives the protein CASSYSRGIEAFF.

The chain has TRBV5-4 and TRBJ2-2; D gene unclear. The CDR3 runs 15 residues. The V end was cut by 0 bases, the J end by 6 bases, with 12 bases between. Looked up from germline, CDR1 is SGHNT and CDR2 is YYREEE (reference sequence). CDR3 protein: CASSLDPRVAGELFF. CDR3 in DNA: TGTGCCAGCAGCTTGGACCCCCGCGTTGCCGGGGAGCTGTTTTTT.

The rearrangement links TRBV20-1 to TRBJ2-2, with 8 positions matching TRBD2. The CDR3 is 14 residues long. Germline values: CDR1 DFQATT, CDR2 SNEGSKA (reference sequence). V was pared by 6 bases and J by 1 base, with 4 bases of the junction left unmatched. For the CDR3, the DNA is TGCAGTGCCCAGCGGGGGAGGAACACCGGGGAGCTGTTTTTT. This translates into CSAQRGRNTGELFF.

The chain carries TRBV7-2 and TRBJ1-2; D unresolved. V gave up 1 base and J gave up 4 bases, with 13 bases separating them. The CDR3 sequence is 15 residues long. Germline V lookup: CDR1 SGHTA, CDR2 FQGNSA. The DNA for the CDR3 is TGTGCCAGCAGCTTAGGTATGCGACGGATCTATGGCTACACCTTC. Its protein is CASSLGMRRIYGYTF.

The sample holds a few counts of this clonotype. The chain carries TRBV19 and TRBJ2-2; the match to TRBD2 covers 9 bases. The trim removed 6 bases at V and 5 bases at J, leaving 10 bases unmatched. Germline V gene sequence: CDR1 LNHDA, CDR2 SQIVND (reference sequence). The CDR3 loop spans 16 amino acids. The CDR3 DNA reads as TGTGCCAGTAGCCCAATAGCGGGAGTAGGAACCGGGGAGCTGTTTTTT. It yields the protein CASSPIAGVGTGELFF.